This record concerns one T cell receptor beta chain sequence. Germline V gives CDR1 MNHEY, CDR2 SMNVEV (reference sequence). The CDR3 covers 12 residues. V shed 5 bases, J shed 4 bases, and the junction held 1 base outside the gene matches. In the original workflow: Researchers report that nucleated cell counts were estimated from reference gene primer amplification. Sequenced by immunoSEQ multiplex PCR; TCRdb stores in-frame clones only, minus some. D and trimming come from the DNA, and the V and J calls and clone size come from that table. In the table there are approximately 20,000 clones, roughly 80% of which are singletons. This entry comes from a study of blood T cell repertoires in COVID-19. Overall study context: The United States, Italy and Spain supplied acute and convalescent COVID-19 samples. The analysed material was cDNA or gDNA that came from T cells, B-cell-depleted T cells, or PBMCs.

This sequence was found in a man in his 60s with active COVID-19. This chain connects TRBV27 to TRBJ2-7, with 8 bases identical to TRBD1. Sample: peripheral blood. DNA of the CDR3: TGTGCCAGCAGTCACAGGGGGTACGAGCAGTACTTC. Amino acid sequence: CASSHRGYEQYF.